A few counts support the clone carrying this T cell receptor beta chain. The data are from a study of spatial heterogeneity in lung cancer. Study in general: Samples came from roughly 75 TRACERx patients with untreated early-stage lung cancer. The mean occurrence of each unique TCR and UMI combination in raw reads exceeded 9.5.

Every TCR cDNA molecule bore its own unique molecular identifier. Each CDR3 protein gets one entry after TCRdb re-called the 5' RACE reads with MiXCR. The sample lists about 94,000 distinct CDR3 sequences, approximately 19% occurring once. The time point was: blood at routine non-recurrence follow-up after resection. Unsorted whole RNA samples from tumor, nontumor lung or frozen PBMC were sequenced. Germline CDR1 DFQATT, CDR2 SNEGSKA (reference sequence). V was pared by 3 bases and J by 6 bases, with 6 bases of the junction left unmatched. The CDR3 runs to 14 residues. This sample comprised PBMCs, obtained at follow-up. This TCR derives from a male donor with early-stage non-small cell lung cancer. V usage is TRBV20-1 and J usage is TRBJ2-1; 9 bases are a match to TRBD1. The CDR3 region has the DNA TGCAGTGCTAGCTTGGGACAGGGCCGCAATGAGCAGTTCTTC. Its translation: CSASLGQGRNEQFF.